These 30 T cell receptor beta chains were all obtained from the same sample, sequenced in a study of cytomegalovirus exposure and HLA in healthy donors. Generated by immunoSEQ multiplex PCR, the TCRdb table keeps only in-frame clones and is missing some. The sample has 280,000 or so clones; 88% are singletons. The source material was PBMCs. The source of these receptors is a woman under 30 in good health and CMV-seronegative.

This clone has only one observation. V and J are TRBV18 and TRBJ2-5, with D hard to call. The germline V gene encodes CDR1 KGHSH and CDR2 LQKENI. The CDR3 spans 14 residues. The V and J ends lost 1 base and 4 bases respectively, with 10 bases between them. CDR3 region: CASSPLRSGETQYF. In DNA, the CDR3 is TGTGCCAGCTCACCACTCCGGTCGGGAGAGACCCAGTACTTC.

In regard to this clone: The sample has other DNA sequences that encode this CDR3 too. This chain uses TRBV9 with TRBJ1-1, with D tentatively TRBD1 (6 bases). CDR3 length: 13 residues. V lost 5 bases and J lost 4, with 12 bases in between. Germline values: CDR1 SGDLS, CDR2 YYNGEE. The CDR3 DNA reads TGTGCCAGCAGTTTAGGGGGGGGCACTGAAGCTTTCTTT. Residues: CASSLGGGTEAFF. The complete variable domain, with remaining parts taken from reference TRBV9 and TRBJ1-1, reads DSGVTQTPKHLITATGQRVTLRCSPRSGDLSVYWYQQSLDQGLQFLIQYYNGEERAKGNILERFSAQQFPDLHSELNLSSLELGDSALYFCASSLGGGTEAFFGQGTRLTVV.

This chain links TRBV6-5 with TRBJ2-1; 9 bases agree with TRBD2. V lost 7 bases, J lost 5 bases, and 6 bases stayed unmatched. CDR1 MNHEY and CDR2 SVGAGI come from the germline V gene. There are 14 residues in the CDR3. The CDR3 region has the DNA TGTGCCAGCACCCGACTAGCGGCGGACAATGAGCAGTTCTTC. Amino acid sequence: CASTRLAADNEQFF.

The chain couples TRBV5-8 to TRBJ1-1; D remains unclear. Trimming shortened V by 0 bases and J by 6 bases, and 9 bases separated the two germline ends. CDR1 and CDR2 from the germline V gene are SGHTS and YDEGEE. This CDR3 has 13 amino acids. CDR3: CASSLVVIAEAFF. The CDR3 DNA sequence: TGTGCCAGCAGCTTGGTCGTTATCGCTGAAGCTTTCTTT. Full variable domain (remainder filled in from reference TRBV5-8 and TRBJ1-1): EAGVTQSPTHLIKTRGQQATLRCSPISGHTSVYWYQQALGLGLQFLLWYDEGEERNRGNFPPRFSGRQFPNYSSELNVNALELEDSALYLCASSLVVIAEAFFGQGTRLTVV.

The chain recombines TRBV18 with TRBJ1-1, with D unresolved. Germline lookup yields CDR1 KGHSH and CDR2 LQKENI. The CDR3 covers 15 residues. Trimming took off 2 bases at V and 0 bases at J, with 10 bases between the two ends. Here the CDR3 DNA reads TGTGCCAGCTCACCAATTTTTCAGATGAACACTGAAGCTTTCTTT. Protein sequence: CASSPIFQMNTEAFF. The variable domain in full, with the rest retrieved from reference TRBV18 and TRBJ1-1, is NAGVMQNPRHLVRRRGQEARLRCSPMKGHSHVYWYRQLPEEGLKFMVYLQKENIIDESGMPKERFSAEFPKEGPSILRIQQVVRGDSAAYFCASSPIFQMNTEAFFGQGTRLTVV.

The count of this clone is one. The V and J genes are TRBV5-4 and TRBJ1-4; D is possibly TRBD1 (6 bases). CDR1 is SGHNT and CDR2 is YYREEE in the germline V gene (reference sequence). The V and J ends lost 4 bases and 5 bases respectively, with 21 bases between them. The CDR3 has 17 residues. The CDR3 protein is CASSPSGGAGVNEKLFF. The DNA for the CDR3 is TGTGCCAGCAGCCCCTCCGGGGGGGCAGGGGTGAATGAAAAACTGTTTTTT.

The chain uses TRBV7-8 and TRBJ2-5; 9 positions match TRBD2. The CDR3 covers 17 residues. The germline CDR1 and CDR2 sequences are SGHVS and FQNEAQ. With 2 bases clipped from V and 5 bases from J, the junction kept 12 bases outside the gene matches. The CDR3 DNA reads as TGTGCCAGCAGCTTAAATAGACGGCGGGAGGGCCGCGAGACCCAGTACTTC. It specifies CASSLNRRREGRETQYF.

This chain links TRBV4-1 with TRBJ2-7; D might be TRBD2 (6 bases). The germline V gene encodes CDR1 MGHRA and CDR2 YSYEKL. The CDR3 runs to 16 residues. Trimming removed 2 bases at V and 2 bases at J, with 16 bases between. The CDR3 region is CASSQRMEGVAYEQYF. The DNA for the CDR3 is TGCGCCAGCAGCCAAAGAATGGAGGGAGTTGCCTACGAGCAGTACTTC.

The CDR3 nucleotides are TGTGCTAGTGGTTTGCCAAACCAGGGGTACACCTTC. Amino acid sequence: CASGLPNQGYTF. The chain carries TRBV12-5 and TRBJ1-2; D is possibly TRBD1 (6 bases). Germline CDR1 is LGHNT and CDR2 is FRNRAP. The CDR3 totals 12 residues. Trimming took off 2 bases at V and 11 bases at J, with 12 bases between the two ends.

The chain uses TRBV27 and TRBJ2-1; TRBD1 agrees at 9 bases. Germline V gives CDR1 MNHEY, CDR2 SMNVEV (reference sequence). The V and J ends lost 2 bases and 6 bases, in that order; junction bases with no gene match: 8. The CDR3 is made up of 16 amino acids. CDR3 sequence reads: CASSLEGTGTFNEQFF. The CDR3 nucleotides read TGTGCCAGCAGTTTAGAGGGGACAGGGACTTTCAATGAGCAGTTCTTC.

CDR3 DNA: TGCGCCAGCAGCCAAGAAGAGAGGGACAGGGCCGTTTTCAGCAATCAGCCCCAGCATTTT. It codes for CASSQEERDRAVFSNQPQHF. This chain uses TRBV4-3 with TRBJ1-5, with TRBD1 matching 9 bases. V trimming: 0 bases; J trimming: 1 base; junction bases outside the gene matches: 13. The CDR3 sequence is 20 residues long. CDR1 and CDR2 from the germline V gene are LGHNA and YSLEER.

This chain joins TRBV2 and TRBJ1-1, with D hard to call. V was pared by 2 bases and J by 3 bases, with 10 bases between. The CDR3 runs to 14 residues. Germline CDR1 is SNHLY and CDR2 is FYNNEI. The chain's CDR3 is CASSEFGFHTEAFF. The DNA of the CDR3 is TGTGCCAGCAGTGAATTCGGGTTTCACACTGAAGCTTTCTTT.

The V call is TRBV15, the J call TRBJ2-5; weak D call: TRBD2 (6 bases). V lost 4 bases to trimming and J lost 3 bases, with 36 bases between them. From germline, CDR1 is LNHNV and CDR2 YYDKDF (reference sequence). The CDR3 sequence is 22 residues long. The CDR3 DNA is TGTGCCACCAGCATAGGCCCACTAAGGCGGGGTTTAACCGTTGGGAGTGAAGAGACCCAGTACTTC. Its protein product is CATSIGPLRRGLTVGSEETQYF.

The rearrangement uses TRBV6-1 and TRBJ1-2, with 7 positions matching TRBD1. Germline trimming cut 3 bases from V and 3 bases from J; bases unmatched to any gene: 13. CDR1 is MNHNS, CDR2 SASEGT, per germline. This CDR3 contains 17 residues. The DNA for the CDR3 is TGTGCCAGCAGTGACGACAGGGTCTCTTTAACGCACTATGGCTACACCTTC. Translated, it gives CASSDDRVSLTHYGYTF.

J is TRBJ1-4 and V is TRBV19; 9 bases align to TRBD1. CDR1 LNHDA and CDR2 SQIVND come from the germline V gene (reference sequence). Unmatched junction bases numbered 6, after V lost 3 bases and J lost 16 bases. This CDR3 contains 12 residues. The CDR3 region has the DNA TGTGCCAGTAGTATTGGGGGACAGGGAACGTTTTTT. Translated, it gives CASSIGGQGTFF.

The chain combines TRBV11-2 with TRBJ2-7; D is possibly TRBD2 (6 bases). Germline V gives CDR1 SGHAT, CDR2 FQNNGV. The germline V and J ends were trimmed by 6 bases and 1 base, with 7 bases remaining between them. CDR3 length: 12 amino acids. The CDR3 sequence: CASRAGSYEQYF. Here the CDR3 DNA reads TGTGCCAGCAGGGCGGGGTCCTACGAGCAGTACTTC.

CDR3 in amino acids: CASSSIPGQGSGYTF. CDR3 sequence (DNA): TGCGCCAGCAGCTCGATTCCGGGACAGGGTAGCGGCTACACCTTC. This rearrangement joins TRBV5-1 to TRBJ1-2, with 9 bases lining up with TRBD1. The CDR3 is 15 amino acids. After removal of 3 bases from V and 8 bases from J, the junction contained 11 bases not matched to a gene. Germline V CDR1 and CDR2: SGHRS, YFSETQ.

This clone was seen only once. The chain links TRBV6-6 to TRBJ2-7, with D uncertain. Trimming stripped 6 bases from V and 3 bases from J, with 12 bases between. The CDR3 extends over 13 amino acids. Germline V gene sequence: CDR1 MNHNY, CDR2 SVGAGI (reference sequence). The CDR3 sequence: CASRAASRYEQYF. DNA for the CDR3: TGTGCCAGCAGGGCAGCGAGCCGCTACGAGCAGTACTTC.

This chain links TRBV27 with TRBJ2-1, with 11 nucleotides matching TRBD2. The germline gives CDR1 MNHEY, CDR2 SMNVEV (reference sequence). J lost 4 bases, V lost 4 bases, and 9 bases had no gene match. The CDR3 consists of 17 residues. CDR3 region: CASSSPELAGVYNEQFF. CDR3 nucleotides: TGTGCCAGCAGTTCCCCCGAACTAGCGGGAGTTTACAATGAGCAGTTCTTC.

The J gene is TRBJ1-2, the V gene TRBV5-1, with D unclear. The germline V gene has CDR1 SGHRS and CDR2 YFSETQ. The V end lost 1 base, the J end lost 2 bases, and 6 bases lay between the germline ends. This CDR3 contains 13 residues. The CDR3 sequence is CASSLKQNYGYTF. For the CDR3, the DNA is TGCGCCAGCAGCTTGAAACAGAACTATGGCTACACCTTC.

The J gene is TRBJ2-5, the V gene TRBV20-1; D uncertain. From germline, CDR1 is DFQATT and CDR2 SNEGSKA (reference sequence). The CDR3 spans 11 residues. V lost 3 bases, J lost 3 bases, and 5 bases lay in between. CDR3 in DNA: TGCAGTGCTAGGGCAGAAGAGACCCAGTACTTC. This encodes CSARAEETQYF.

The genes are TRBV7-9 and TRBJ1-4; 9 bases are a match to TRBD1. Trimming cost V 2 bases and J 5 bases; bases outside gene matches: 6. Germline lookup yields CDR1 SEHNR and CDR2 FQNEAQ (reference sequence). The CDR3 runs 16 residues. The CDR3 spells CASSLRGGTGNEKLFF. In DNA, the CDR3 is TGTGCCAGCAGCTTAAGGGGGGGGACAGGGAATGAAAAACTGTTTTTT.

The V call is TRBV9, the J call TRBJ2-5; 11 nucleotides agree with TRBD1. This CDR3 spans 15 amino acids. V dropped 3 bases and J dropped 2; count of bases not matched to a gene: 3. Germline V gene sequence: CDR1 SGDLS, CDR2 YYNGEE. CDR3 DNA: TGTGCCAGCAGCGCCGGGACAGGGGGGCAAGAGACCCAGTACTTC. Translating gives CASSAGTGGQETQYF.

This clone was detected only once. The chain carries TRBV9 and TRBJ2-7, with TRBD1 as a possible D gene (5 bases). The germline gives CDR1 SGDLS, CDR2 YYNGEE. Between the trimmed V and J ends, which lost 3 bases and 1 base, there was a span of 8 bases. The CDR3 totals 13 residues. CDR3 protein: CASSAGSSYEQYF. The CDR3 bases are TGTGCCAGCAGCGCAGGGTCATCCTACGAGCAGTACTTC.

The CDR3 coding sequence is TGTGCCAGCAGCCCCCTAGCGGGAAGTGACAATGAGCAGTTCTTC. It yields the protein CASSPLAGSDNEQFF. V and J are TRBV28 and TRBJ2-1; 9 bases agree with TRBD2. Germline-derived CDR1 and CDR2 are MDHEN and SYDVKM. J was trimmed by 5 bases and V by 6 bases; bases with no gene match: 8. CDR3 length: 15 amino acids.

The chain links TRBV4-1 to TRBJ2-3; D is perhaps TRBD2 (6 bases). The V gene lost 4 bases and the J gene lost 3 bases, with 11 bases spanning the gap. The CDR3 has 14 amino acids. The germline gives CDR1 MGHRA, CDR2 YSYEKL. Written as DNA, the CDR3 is TGCGCCAGCAGCCCCTCGGAGGGGACAGATACGCAGTATTTT. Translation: CASSPSEGTDTQYF.

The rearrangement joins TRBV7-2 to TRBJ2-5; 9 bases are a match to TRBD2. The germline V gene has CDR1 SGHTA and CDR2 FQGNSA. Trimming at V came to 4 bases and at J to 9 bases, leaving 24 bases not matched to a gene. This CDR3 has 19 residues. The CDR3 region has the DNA TGTGCCAGCAGCTCCATCAGACTAGCGGAAATTCTTGTACAAGGGTCCCAGTACTTC. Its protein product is CASSSIRLAEILVQGSQYF.

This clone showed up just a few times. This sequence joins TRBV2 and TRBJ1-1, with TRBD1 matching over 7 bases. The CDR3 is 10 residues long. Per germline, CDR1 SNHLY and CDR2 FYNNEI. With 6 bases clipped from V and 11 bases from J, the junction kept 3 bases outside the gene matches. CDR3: CASRRQGAFF. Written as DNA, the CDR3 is TGTGCCAGCAGGAGACAGGGCGCTTTCTTT.

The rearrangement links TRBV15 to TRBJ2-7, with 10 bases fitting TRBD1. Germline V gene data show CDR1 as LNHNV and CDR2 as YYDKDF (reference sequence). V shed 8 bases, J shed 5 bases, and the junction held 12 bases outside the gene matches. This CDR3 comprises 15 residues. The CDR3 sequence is CATGRDRGRGDEQYF. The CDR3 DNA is TGTGCCACCGGTCGTGACAGGGGGCGCGGTGACGAGCAGTACTTC.

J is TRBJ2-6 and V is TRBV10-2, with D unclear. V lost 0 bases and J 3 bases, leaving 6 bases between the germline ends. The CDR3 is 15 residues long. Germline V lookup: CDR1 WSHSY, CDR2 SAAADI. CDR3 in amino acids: CASSESRFGANVLTF. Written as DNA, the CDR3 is TGCGCCAGCAGTGAGTCACGGTTTGGGGCCAACGTCCTGACTTTC.